The next 32 T cell receptor beta chains were all read from a single sample in a study of cytomegalovirus exposure and HLA in healthy donors. PCR involved 60 Vbeta and 13 Jbeta primers. Sequencing used immunoSEQ multiplex PCR; TCRdb keeps in-frame clones, though not all of them. The data hold 160,000 or so clones, with over 60% observed a single time. The source material was PBMCs. These receptors were taken from a middle-aged woman in good health and CMV-seronegative.

Concerning this clone itself: An end of the junction does not agree with germline; a read error may underlie this. The chain's CDR3 is CSSSFSDQPQHF. The CDR3 DNA reads TGTTCCAGCAGCTTCTCGGATCAGCCCCAGCATTTT. The chain couples TRBV7-9 to TRBJ1-5; D unclear. The germline gives CDR1 SEHNR, CDR2 FQNEAQ (reference sequence). This CDR3 contains 12 residues.

The chain carries TRBV29-1 and TRBJ1-1; the match to TRBD1 covers 7 bases. The CDR3 consists of 14 residues. V lost 5 bases, J lost 3 bases, and 9 bases stayed unmatched. Germline CDR1 SQVTM, CDR2 ANQGSEA. The CDR3 DNA reads as TGCAGCGTTATGAGGGGGCAGGGTGACACTGAAGCTTTCTTT. Its translation is CSVMRGQGDTEAFF.

Written as DNA, the CDR3 is TGTGCCAGCAGCTTAACACTCCCGGGAATCTATGGCTACACCTTC. It specifies CASSLTLPGIYGYTF. V is TRBV7-9 and J is TRBJ1-2; D call uncertain. CDR1 is SEHNR, CDR2 FQNEAQ, per germline (reference sequence). Trimming removed 2 bases from V and 4 bases from J, with 14 bases in between. The CDR3 spans 15 residues.

This clone was seen more than once but under ten times. This chain joins TRBV7-9 and TRBJ2-1; 9 bases map to TRBD1. V was pared by 6 bases and J by 5 bases, with 11 bases of the junction left unmatched. This CDR3 has 16 amino acids. Looked up from germline, CDR1 is SEHNR and CDR2 is FQNEAQ (reference sequence). CDR3 loop: CASSPLPGQGNNEQFF. The CDR3 DNA reads TGTGCCAGCAGTCCCCTACCGGGACAGGGCAACAATGAGCAGTTCTTC.

The V call is TRBV5-6, the J call TRBJ2-5; D perhaps matches TRBD2 (6 bases). The V end lost 0 bases, the J end lost 4 bases, and 10 bases lay between the germline ends. The CDR3 is 14 amino acids. Germline V gene data show CDR1 as SGHDT and CDR2 as YYEEEE. In nucleotides, the CDR3 is TGTGCCAGCAGCTTGGGACTAGTCCCAGAGACCCAGTACTTC. Translated, it gives CASSLGLVPETQYF.

V usage is TRBV6-1 and J usage is TRBJ1-4; D might be TRBD1 (5 bases). The CDR3 has 13 residues. Germline CDR1 is MNHNS and CDR2 is SASEGT. With 0 bases removed from V and 13 bases from J, the gap between germline ends came to 12 bases. CDR3 residues: CASSEARGYRLFF. The CDR3 DNA follows: TGTGCCAGCAGTGAAGCTCGGGGGTATAGACTGTTTTTT.

The gene calls are TRBV7-2 and TRBJ2-7; 11 nucleotides line up with TRBD2. After removal of 5 bases from V and 3 bases from J, the junction contained 3 bases not matched to a gene. The CDR3 totals 14 residues. Germline CDR1 is SGHTA and CDR2 is FQGNSA. The CDR3 protein is CASSPGLAVYEQYF. The CDR3 nucleotides are TGTGCCAGCAGCCCGGGACTAGCGGTCTACGAGCAGTACTTC. The entire variable domain, with the rest obtained from reference TRBV7-2 and TRBJ2-7, is as follows: GAGVSQSPSNKVTEKGKDVELRCDPISGHTALYWYRQSLGQGLEFLIYFQGNSAPDKSGLPSDRFSAERTGGSVSTLTIQRTQQEDSAVYLCASSPGLAVYEQYFGPGTRLTVT.

This clone was found a few times. The chain links TRBV6-5 to TRBJ1-2; TRBD1 aligns across 10 bases. The CDR3 spans 15 residues. In germline, CDR1 is MNHEY, CDR2 SVGAGI. V trimming: 6 bases; J trimming: 0 bases; junction bases outside the gene matches: 4. CDR3 DNA sequence: TGTGCCAGCAGGGGACAGGGGACATCTAACTATGGCTACACCTTC. This translates into CASRGQGTSNYGYTF.

This rearrangement joins TRBV19 to TRBJ2-7, with D perhaps matching TRBD2 (6 bases). The germline V gene has CDR1 LNHDA and CDR2 SQIVND (reference sequence). The V gene lost 3 bases and the J gene lost 0 bases, with 9 bases spanning the gap. CDR3 length: 14 residues. The CDR3 bases are TGTGCCAGTAGTATCGGGAGCCCCTCCTACGAGCAGTACTTC. This translates into CASSIGSPSYEQYF.

The rearrangement joins TRBV5-1 to TRBJ1-3; perhaps TRBD1 as D (5 bases). The V gene lost 4 bases and the J gene lost 3 bases, with 17 bases spanning the gap. This CDR3 region has 16 residues. CDR1 SGHRS and CDR2 YFSETQ come from the germline V gene. The CDR3 nucleotides read TGCGCCAGCAGCCTAGGACACCAAGGTGGTGGAAACACCATATATTTT. Its translation is CASSLGHQGGGNTIYF.

This clone was observed a single time. This chain uses TRBV19 with TRBJ2-1; TRBD1 matches 8 bases. CDR1 LNHDA and CDR2 SQIVND come from the germline V gene (reference sequence). The CDR3 is 14 amino acids. V lost 5 bases to trimming and J lost 11 bases; unmatched junction nucleotides: 11. This chain's CDR3 is CASSSGDRGRQQFF. CDR3 bases: TGTGCCAGTAGTTCCGGCGACAGGGGTAGACAGCAGTTCTTC.

The chain employs TRBV28 and TRBJ2-5; tentative D call: TRBD2 (6 bases). Germline loops: CDR1 MDHEN, CDR2 SYDVKM. CDR3 length equals 13 residues. The V end lost 6 bases, the J end lost 2 bases, and 10 bases lay between the germline ends. This chain's CDR3 is CASRVDYQETQYF. CDR3 DNA: TGTGCCAGCAGGGTGGACTATCAAGAGACCCAGTACTTC.

This clone has a single count. The junction differs from germline at one of its ends, possibly a read error. The V and J genes are TRBV11-2 and TRBJ2-5; D is undetermined. The J call is doubtful: the DNA matches TRBJ2-7 better. Germline V gene sequence: CDR1 SGHAT, CDR2 FQNNGV. The CDR3 is made up of 10 amino acids. CDR3 nucleotides: TGTGCCAGCAGCTCCCACGAGCAGTACTTC. Protein: CASSSHEQYF.

The chain couples TRBV6-5 to TRBJ1-2; D gene unclear. Trimming cost V 4 bases and J 4 bases, with 4 bases left between them. Germline-derived CDR1 and CDR2 are MNHEY and SVGAGI. This CDR3 is 11 amino acids long. In DNA form, the CDR3 reads TGTGCCAGCAGTTCAGGCTATGGCTACACCTTC. Translation gives CASSSGYGYTF.

This chain connects TRBV9 to TRBJ1-3; D is ambiguous. Germline CDR1 and CDR2: SGDLS and YYNGEE. This CDR3 has 15 residues. V was pared by 2 bases and J by 0 bases, with 9 bases between. This CDR3 reads CASSVYGSSGNTIYF. The CDR3, as DNA: TGTGCCAGCAGCGTTTACGGTTCCTCTGGAAACACCATATATTTT.

The V and J genes are TRBV6-5 and TRBJ2-7; D is ambiguous. The V end lost 5 bases, the J end lost 0 bases, and 14 bases lay between the germline ends. There are 15 residues in the CDR3. CDR1 MNHEY and CDR2 SVGAGI come from the germline V gene. In DNA form, the CDR3 reads TGTGCCAGCAGTCGCGGATTACAACCCTCCTACGAGCAGTACTTC. Translated, it gives CASSRGLQPSYEQYF.

V usage is TRBV7-6 and J usage is TRBJ2-3; 10 nucleotides match TRBD2. Germline loops: CDR1 SGHVS, CDR2 FNYEAQ. The CDR3 has 16 residues. The J segment lost 2 bases and the V segment lost 0 bases, leaving 2 bases of the junction unmatched. The CDR3 reads CASSLALAGPTDTQYF. The CDR3, as DNA: TGTGCCAGCAGCTTAGCACTAGCGGGGCCCACAGATACGCAGTATTTT.

Only one count was recorded for this clone. The chain uses TRBV9 and TRBJ1-2; D is perhaps TRBD1 (6 bases). Trimming shortened V by 3 bases and J by 7 bases, and 16 bases separated the two germline ends. The CDR3 loop spans 14 amino acids. CDR1 and CDR2 (germline): SGDLS, YYNGEE. The CDR3 region is CASSGTVYGGGYTF. Written as DNA, the CDR3 is TGTGCCAGCAGCGGGACAGTCTATGGCGGTGGCTACACCTTC.

This rearrangement joins TRBV6-1 to TRBJ2-7, with D perhaps matching TRBD1 (5 bases). This CDR3 has 14 residues. V was pared by 8 bases and J by 2 bases, with 16 bases between. The germline CDR1 and CDR2 sequences are MNHNS and SASEGT. DNA for the CDR3: TGTGCCAGCTCCCCTGCCAGGGCCACCTACGAGCAGTACTTC. Translation: CASSPARATYEQYF.

The chain joins TRBV6-4 to TRBJ1-2, with 8 bases aligning to TRBD1. The CDR3 covers 12 residues. The germline V gene has CDR1 MRHNA and CDR2 SNTAGT. V shed 3 bases, J shed 7 bases, and the junction held 1 base outside the gene matches. The CDR3 DNA follows: TGTGCCAGCAGTGATGGACAGGGTGGCTACACCTTC. The encoded protein is CASSDGQGGYTF.

The chain uses TRBV27 and TRBJ2-1; perhaps TRBD1 as D (6 bases). Per germline, CDR1 MNHEY and CDR2 SMNVEV (reference sequence). The CDR3 totals 14 residues. With 9 bases removed from V and 4 bases from J, the gap between germline ends came to 16 bases. The CDR3, as DNA: TGTGCCAGAAGGACAGCGAGTCTATACAATGAGCAGTTCTTC. It yields the protein CARRTASLYNEQFF.

The chain is built from TRBV11-3 and TRBJ2-5; a possible D gene is TRBD2 (5 bases). Germline V gives CDR1 SGHNT, CDR2 YENEEA. The CDR3 spans 16 residues. The ends were cut back, 1 base at V and 2 bases at J, with 14 bases in the middle. In nucleotides, the CDR3 is TGTGCCAGCAGCTTAGGCGGCAGCGGTCTTCAAGAGACCCAGTACTTC. Translation gives CASSLGGSGLQETQYF. Full variable domain (outside the CDR3, taken from reference TRBV11-3 and TRBJ2-5): EAGVVQSPRYKIIEKKQPVAFWCNPISGHNTLYWYLQNLGQGPELLIRYENEEAVDDSQLPKDRFSAERLKGVDSTLKIQPAELGDSAVYLCASSLGGSGLQETQYFGPGTRLLVL.

The chain carries TRBV5-1 and TRBJ2-1; 9 nucleotides align to TRBD2. This CDR3 region has 15 residues. Trimming took 2 bases from V and 8 from J; bases not matched to a gene: 8. Germline V gives CDR1 SGHRS, CDR2 YFSETQ. CDR3 nucleotide sequence: TGCGCCAGCAGCTTACCGCGGGGGGGCTTGGATGAGCAGTTCTTC. The encoded protein is CASSLPRGGLDEQFF.

The J gene is TRBJ1-4, the V gene TRBV19; maybe TRBD1 (6 bases). The CDR3 sequence is 14 residues long. Looked up from germline, CDR1 is LNHDA and CDR2 is SQIVND (reference sequence). Trimming removed 2 bases from V and 8 bases from J, with 12 bases in between. The CDR3 bases are TGTGCCAGTAGTATACTACAGGGTCGGGAAAAACTGTTTTTT. This translates into CASSILQGREKLFF.

The chain uses TRBV10-3 and TRBJ1-1, with 8 bases fitting TRBD1. This CDR3 comprises 14 residues. Germline-derived CDR1 and CDR2 are ENHRY and SYGVKD. V was clipped by 3 bases and J by 6 bases; unmatched bases: 6. CDR3 loop: CAISDSGGGAEAFF. CDR3 sequence (DNA): TGTGCCATCAGTGACTCAGGGGGCGGAGCTGAAGCTTTCTTT.

The rearrangement uses TRBV18 and TRBJ1-1; 8 bases line up with TRBD1. Germline CDR1 KGHSH, CDR2 LQKENI. Losses at the gene ends were 2 bases for V and 3 bases for J; bases not matched to a gene: 11. There are 17 residues in the CDR3. The CDR3 DNA is TGTGCCAGCTCACCAAAAAGGAGGACAGGGAAGGACACTGAAGCTTTCTTT. It translates to CASSPKRRTGKDTEAFF.

V gene TRBV6-5 combines with J gene TRBJ1-5, with TRBD1 as a possible D gene (5 bases). Germline V CDR1 and CDR2: MNHEY, SVGAGI. Trimming cost V 4 bases and J 2 bases, with 12 bases left between them. CDR3 size: 15 residues. The CDR3 DNA follows: TGTGCCAGCAGTTCCCAGGGTTTCGGCAATCAGCCCCAGCATTTT. As protein: CASSSQGFGNQPQHF.

This chain uses TRBV11-3 with TRBJ2-3, with 7 nucleotides matching TRBD1. With 4 bases clipped from V and 0 bases from J, the junction kept 4 bases outside the gene matches. Germline V CDR1 and CDR2: SGHNT, YENEEA. The CDR3 is made up of 15 amino acids. The chain's CDR3 is CASSSGQFSTDTQYF. CDR3 in DNA: TGTGCCAGCAGCTCGGGACAGTTTAGCACAGATACGCAGTATTTT.

The chain joins TRBV7-9 to TRBJ2-7; D is undetermined. Germline-derived CDR1 and CDR2 are SEHNR and FQNEAQ (reference sequence). This CDR3 is built from 13 residues. The V and J ends lost 1 base and 2 bases respectively, with 6 bases between them. The CDR3 reads CASSLGRTYEQYF. The CDR3 nucleotides are TGTGCCAGCAGCTTAGGGCGGACCTACGAGCAGTACTTC. Complete variable domain (other parts from reference TRBV7-9 and TRBJ2-7): DTGVSQNPRHKITKRGQNVTFRCDPISEHNRLYWYRQTLGQGPEFLTYFQNEAQLEKSRLLSDRFSAERPKGSFSTLEIQRTEQGDSAMYLCASSLGRTYEQYFGPGTRLTVT.

The DNA of the CDR3 is TGTGCCAGCAGTCCCGGGACAGCCCATTCCTACGAGCAGTACTTC. This encodes CASSPGTAHSYEQYF. V is TRBV5-6 and J is TRBJ2-5, with 7 bases lining up with TRBD1. The tail of the sequence fits TRBJ2-7 better, so the J call may be wrong. This CDR3 region has 15 residues. Germline V gene sequence: CDR1 SGHDT, CDR2 YYEEEE.

The chain's CDR3 is CASTAGWGTEAFF. DNA for the CDR3: TGTGCCAGCACCGCGGGATGGGGCACTGAAGCTTTCTTT. J is TRBJ1-1 and V is TRBV7-8; unclear D gene. Trimming stripped 7 bases from V and 4 bases from J, with 13 bases between. This CDR3 has 13 amino acids. The V gene's germline CDR1 is SGHVS and CDR2 FQNEAQ.

This chain connects TRBV4-1 to TRBJ2-7; possibly TRBD1 for D (6 bases). This CDR3 is 14 amino acids long. CDR1 is MGHRA and CDR2 is YSYEKL in the germline V gene. V was trimmed by 8 bases and J by 4 bases, leaving 18 bases between them. The CDR3 spells CASGGQGQMYEQYF. The DNA of the CDR3 is TGCGCCAGCGGCGGTCAAGGACAGATGTACGAGCAGTACTTC.